Listed below are T cell receptor beta chains from one sample, sequenced in a study of CD8+ T cells in alopecia areata. Sequencing used immunoSEQ multiplex PCR; TCRdb keeps in-frame clones, though not all of them. The repertoire holds 60,000 to 85,000 clones, with around 67% as singletons. This specimen consisted of CD8+ T cells sorted from blood, obtained at week 24, from a patient treated with tofacitinib. These TCRs come from a human donor with alopecia areata. CDR3s include the opening cysteine and the closing phenylalanine or tryptophan. The D gene is left open where the match is weak. Expanded clones get a size class; other rows say once, few or many, or leave the size out.

j_call v_call d_call clone_size cdr3_aa cdr3_nt
TRBJ2-7 TRBV28 TRBD1 few CASSLWDREYEQYF TGTGCCAGCAGTTTATGGGACAGGGAATACGAGCAGTACTTC
TRBJ1-2 TRBV28 - - CASMHRASHGYTF TGTGCCAGTATGCACCGGGCCAGCCATGGCTACACCTTC
TRBJ2-7 TRBV27 TRBD1 few CASQPGQANYEQYF TGTGCCAGTCAACCCGGACAGGCGAACTACGAGCAGTACTTC
TRBJ2-7 TRBV4-3 TRBD1 many CASSQSTRGQGSDEQYF TGCGCCAGCAGCCAATCGACGCGCGGACAGGGTTCGGACGAGCAGTACTTC
TRBJ2-1 TRBV19 - few CASNQGTNEQFF TGTGCCAGTAACCAGGGCACCAATGAGCAGTTCTTC
TRBJ2-4 TRBV4-1 TRBD2 few CASRGEGPQAKNIQYF TGCGCCAGCCGTGGGGAGGGGCCGCAGGCCAAAAACATTCAGTACTTC
TRBJ1-2 TRBV7-8 TRBD1 - CASSGDRGYGYGYTF TGTGCCAGCAGCGGGGACAGGGGGTATGGCTATGGCTACACCTTC
TRBJ2-5 TRBV9 TRBD1 - CASSVGEDRGQETQYF TGTGCCAGCAGCGTAGGGGAGGACAGGGGGCAAGAGACCCAGTACTTC
TRBJ2-6 TRBV2 - - CASSESAFSGANVLTF TGTGCCAGCAGTGAGTCAGCCTTCTCTGGGGCCAACGTCCTGACTTTC
TRBJ1-1 TRBV29-1 - - CSVEGLQAPNTEAFF TGCAGCGTTGAAGGGCTTCAGGCGCCGAACACTGAAGCTTTCTTT
TRBJ2-3 TRBV4-3 - few CASSQDTSTDTQYF TGCGCCAGCAGCCAAGACACTAGCACAGATACGCAGTATTTT
TRBJ2-7 TRBV4-1 TRBD2 - CASSQTGDYSYEQYF TGCGCCAGCAGCCAGACTGGGGACTACTCCTACGAGCAGTACTTC
TRBJ1-1 TRBV5-1 TRBD1 - CASIHDRGYSGDTEAFF TGCGCCAGCATCCATGACAGGGGATATAGTGGGGACACTGAAGCTTTCTTT
TRBJ2-1 TRBV29-1 - many CSVEMGQTPNNEQFF TGCAGCGTTGAAATGGGGCAGACCCCAAACAATGAGCAGTTCTTC
TRBJ2-7 TRBV9 - once CASSVAGSYEQYF TGTGCCAGCAGCGTAGCGGGTTCCTACGAGCAGTACTTC
TRBJ2-2 TRBV6-4 - - CASSDVDTGELFF TGTGCCAGCAGTGACGTGGACACCGGGGAGCTGTTTTTT
TRBJ2-1 TRBV21-1 - few CARTGGDMYNEQFF TGTGCCAGGACGGGGGGTGATATGTACAATGAGCAGTTCTTC
TRBJ2-1 TRBV4-1 - once CASSQINEQFF TGCGCCAGCAGCCAAATCAATGAGCAGTTCTTC
TRBJ2-7 TRBV5-1 - - CASSLVFSPGTVSYEQYF TGCGCCAGCAGCTTGGTTTTTAGCCCCGGGACGGTCTCCTACGAGCAGTACTTC
TRBJ2-2 TRBV27 TRBD2 once CASSSASITSGGSVGELFF TGTGCCAGCAGTTCTGCCTCCATTACTAGCGGGGGGTCTGTCGGGGAGCTGTTTTTT
TRBJ2-7 TRBV7-6 - few CASSLDGGFRTYEQYF TGTGCCAGCAGCTTAGATGGCGGATTTAGAACCTACGAGCAGTACTTC
TRBJ1-2 TRBV15 TRBD1 - CATSWDSHVNYGYTF TGTGCCACCAGCTGGGACAGCCACGTTAACTATGGCTACACCTTC
TRBJ2-5 TRBV7-6 - - CASSVGEETQYF TGTGCCAGCAGCGTGGGAGAAGAGACCCAGTACTTC
TRBJ1-2 TRBV29-1 - - CSAEGNYYGYTF TGCAGCGCCGAAGGGAACTACTATGGCTACACCTTC
TRBJ1-5 TRBV7-2 TRBD1 - CASSLLGTGGNQPQHF TGTGCCAGCAGCTTACTCGGGACAGGAGGCAATCAGCCCCAGCATTTT
TRBJ1-1 TRBV7-9 TRBD1 - CASSLDTGVEAFF TGTGCCAGCAGCTTAGATACAGGGGTCGAAGCTTTCTTT
TRBJ2-5 TRBV7-2 TRBD1 - CASRTGTGGLETQYF TGTGCCAGCAGGACCGGGACAGGGGGCCTGGAGACCCAGTACTTC
TRBJ2-1 TRBV5-5 - few CASRSTVSSYNEQFF TGTGCCAGCAGATCGACTGTTAGCTCCTACAATGAGCAGTTCTTC
TRBJ2-1 TRBV9 - - CASSVMGVSYNEQFF TGTGCCAGCAGCGTAATGGGGGTTTCTTACAATGAGCAGTTCTTC
TRBJ1-2 TRBV28 - few CASKSSPYLSYGYTF TGTGCCAGCAAATCTTCCCCCTATCTGTCCTATGGCTACACCTTC
TRBJ2-3 TRBV4-2 - - CASSQEVRGLTDTQYF TGTGCCAGCAGCCAAGAGGTGCGGGGGCTCACAGATACGCAGTATTTT
TRBJ2-7 TRBV30 - - CAWSYSDGSYEQYF TGTGCCTGGAGTTACTCGGACGGCTCCTACGAGCAGTACTTC
TRBJ1-1 TRBV4-1 - - CASSHYGAGNTEAFF TGCGCCAGCAGCCATTATGGGGCGGGGAACACTGAAGCTTTCTTT
TRBJ2-1 TRBV4-1 TRBD1 - CASSPGPTGKTYNEQFF TGCGCCAGCAGCCCCGGACCGACAGGGAAGACCTACAATGAGCAGTTCTTC
TRBJ2-7 TRBV4-3 - - CASSQEFGGFSYEQYF TGCGCCAGCAGCCAAGAATTCGGCGGTTTCTCCTACGAGCAGTACTTC
TRBJ2-7 TRBV15 TRBD1 few CATSLTGASYEQYF TGTGCCACCAGCCTGACAGGGGCCTCCTACGAGCAGTACTTC
TRBJ2-3 TRBV29-1 - - CSVVDDTQYF TGCAGCGTCGTAGACGATACGCAGTATTTT
TRBJ2-1 TRBV28 TRBD2 few CASSPLAGGPGEQFF TGTGCCAGCAGCCCACTAGCGGGAGGGCCGGGTGAGCAGTTCTTC
TRBJ2-7 TRBV9 TRBD2 - CASSVEGGGYEQYF TGTGCCAGCAGCGTAGAGGGCGGGGGCTACGAGCAGTACTTC
TRBJ2-7 TRBV6-5 TRBD1 - CASSVAHRGYEQYF TGTGCCAGCAGTGTCGCCCACAGGGGCTACGAGCAGTACTTC
TRBJ2-3 TRBV6-6 TRBD2 few CASSTWTSGTDTQYF TGTGCCAGCAGTACCTGGACTAGCGGCACAGATACGCAGTATTTT